A single sample gave rise to the 11 T cell receptor beta chains below, sequenced in a study of neurological immune-mediated disorders. TCRdb reprocessed the 5' RACE reads via MiXCR and lists one record per CDR3 protein. The repertoire holds about 70,000 distinct CDR3 sequences, about 5.2% seen once, with roughly 5.7% in the top ten. The specimen sequenced was PBMCs. Receptors were obtained from a human donor with multiple sclerosis. The donor label of this sample is uncertain.

This clonotype turned up a few times. This chain joins TRBV3-1 and TRBJ2-2; D gene uncertain. The germline V and J ends were trimmed by 0 bases and 5 bases, with 4 bases remaining between them. This CDR3 has 13 residues. From germline, CDR1 is LGHDT and CDR2 YNNKEL (reference sequence). CDR3 protein: CASSQDRTGELFF. The DNA for the CDR3 is TGTGCCAGCAGCCAAGACAGGACCGGGGAGCTGTTTTTT.

The chain couples TRBV20-1 to TRBJ2-7, with D possibly being TRBD1 (5 bases). CDR3 size: 14 residues. With 0 bases removed from V and 6 bases from J, the gap between germline ends came to 15 bases. Germline loops: CDR1 DFQATT, CDR2 SNEGSKA (reference sequence). This CDR3 reads CSARDPQGTFEQYF. In nucleotides, the CDR3 is TGCAGTGCTAGAGATCCCCAGGGAACCTTCGAGCAGTACTTC.

The table lists this clonotype with many counts. The chain uses TRBV20-1 and TRBJ2-7; D perhaps matches TRBD2 (5 bases). Deletions cut 3 bases from V and 6 bases from J, with 9 bases between. The length of the CDR3 is 11 residues. CDR1 and CDR2 (germline): DFQATT, SNEGSKA (reference sequence). The CDR3 loop reads CSARLGGEQYF. The CDR3 coding sequence is TGCAGTGCTAGGCTAGGAGGCGAGCAGTACTTC.

This clonotype was found many times. The rearrangement links TRBV9 to TRBJ2-1; D uncertain. This CDR3 region has 16 residues. The V gene lost 0 bases and the J gene lost 5 bases, with 15 bases spanning the gap. Per the germline V gene, CDR1 is SGDLS and CDR2 is YYNGEE. The CDR3 nucleotides are TGTGCCAGCAGCGTAGCCCCCATAGAGCCTGACAATGAGCAGTTCTTC. Amino acids: CASSVAPIEPDNEQFF.

The sample holds many counts of this clonotype. This chain joins TRBV5-4 and TRBJ2-2; 8 bases are a match to TRBD2. Looked up from germline, CDR1 is SGHNT and CDR2 is YYREEE (reference sequence). J lost 2 bases, V lost 5 bases, and 11 bases had no gene match. This CDR3 has 17 amino acids. CDR3 loop: CASRPSLAGGNTGELFF. The CDR3 DNA follows: TGTGCCAGCAGACCCAGTTTGGCGGGGGGCAACACCGGGGAGCTGTTTTTT.

The table lists this clonotype with many counts. J is TRBJ2-1 and V is TRBV29-1; 7 nucleotides align to TRBD1. The J segment lost 4 bases and the V segment lost 4 bases, leaving 7 bases of the junction unmatched. Germline CDR1 is SQVTM and CDR2 is ANQGSEA. The CDR3 loop spans 14 amino acids. Here the CDR3 reads CSVGARGKYNEQFF. CDR3 coding DNA: TGCAGCGTTGGGGCCAGGGGGAAATACAATGAGCAGTTCTTC.

This clonotype was picked up many times. The chain joins TRBV5-8 to TRBJ1-2, with 7 bases identical to TRBD1. The V segment lost 2 bases and the J segment 5 bases; nucleotides outside the gene matches: 6. The CDR3 is made up of 14 amino acids. CDR1 and CDR2 (germline): SGHTS, YDEGEE. The CDR3 DNA follows: TGTGCCAGCAGCTTCCCCGCGACAGGGTATGGCTACACCTTC. Protein sequence: CASSFPATGYGYTF. Complete variable domain (other parts from reference TRBV5-8 and TRBJ1-2): EAGVTQSPTHLIKTRGQQATLRCSPISGHTSVYWYQQALGLGLQFLLWYDEGEERNRGNFPPRFSGRQFPNYSSELNVNALELEDSALYLCASSFPATGYGYTFGSGTRLTVV.

This clonotype was seen many times. V usage is TRBV5-5 and J usage is TRBJ1-4; D not resolved. Germline V gene lookup returns CDR1 SGHKS and CDR2 YYEKEE (reference sequence). This CDR3 spans 14 amino acids. V was pared by 7 bases and J by 0 bases, with 10 bases between. This chain's CDR3 is CASYDFATNEKLFF. CDR3 sequence (DNA): TGTGCCAGCTATGACTTTGCAACTAATGAAAAACTGTTTTTT.

This clonotype was picked up many times. The rearrangement joins TRBV20-1 to TRBJ1-1, with TRBD1 identical over 7 bases. This CDR3 region has 16 residues. Germline loops: CDR1 DFQATT, CDR2 SNEGSKA (reference sequence). Germline trimming cut 1 base from V and 6 bases from J; bases unmatched to any gene: 14. The CDR3 here is CSARVQGRGVRAEAFF. For the CDR3, the DNA is TGCAGTGCTAGAGTACAGGGCAGGGGGGTTCGCGCTGAAGCTTTCTTT.

The chain carries TRBV24-1 and TRBJ2-1, with no clear D. V shed 3 bases and J shed 3 bases, with 5 bases lying between them. The CDR3 loop spans 13 amino acids. CDR1 and CDR2 (germline): KGHDR, SFDVKD. CDR3 bases: TGTGCCACCAGTGATGGGGACTACAATGAGCAGTTCTTC. Protein sequence: CATSDGDYNEQFF.

This clonotype was seen repeatedly, ten times or more. The rearrangement joins TRBV9 to TRBJ1-4; D gene uncertain. Germline-derived CDR1 and CDR2 are SGDLS and YYNGEE. Trimming took 0 bases from V and 6 from J, leaving 12 bases between them. The CDR3 spans 15 residues. The chain's CDR3 is CASSVAPSQDEKLFF. The DNA of the CDR3 is TGTGCCAGCAGCGTAGCCCCGAGCCAAGATGAAAAACTGTTTTTT.